These 24 T cell receptor beta chains share one sample of origin, sequenced in a study of regulatory T cells in long-lasting Graves disease. Time point reported: newly diagnosed GD, antithyroid drugs for less than 3 months. PBMC-extracted RNA yielded the TCR library. Arm-PCR of CDR3 regions with iRepertoire HTBI primers generated TCR beta libraries. TCRdb itself ran the multiplex PCR reads through MiXCR, one entry per CDR3 protein. The sample shows about 350,000 distinct CDR3 sequences, 15% to 20% of them seen only once. This sample also appeared in a second study, on T cells in Graves' hyperthyroidism and ophthalmopathy.

Here the sequenced sample was peripheral blood mononuclear cells (PBMCs), taken at new diagnosis, from a patient treated with antithyroid drugs. The receptor set was obtained from a woman aged 18-29 years with Graves disease.

This clonotype has ten or more counts. This chain uses TRBV6-1 with TRBJ1-5, with D unclear. V shed 5 bases and J shed 6 bases, with 11 bases lying between them. The CDR3 is made up of 13 amino acids. Germline V gene sequence: CDR1 MNHNS, CDR2 SASEGT. This CDR3 is CASSRVTGQPQHF. In nucleotides, the CDR3 is TGTGCCAGCAGTCGCGTCACCGGTCAGCCCCAGCATTTT.

This clonotype has ten or more counts. The chain combines TRBV7-8 with TRBJ1-4; D unclear. CDR3 length: 15 residues. The germline V and J ends were trimmed by 6 bases and 3 bases, with 14 bases remaining between them. Per the germline V gene, CDR1 is SGHVS and CDR2 is FQNEAQ. The CDR3 DNA is TGTGCCAGCAGTTACCAGCACGGAGCTAATGAAAAACTGTTTTTT. As protein: CASSYQHGANEKLFF.

There are many counts of this clonotype. The chain recombines TRBV11-2 with TRBJ2-7; 7 nucleotides match TRBD2. Germline CDR1 is SGHAT and CDR2 is FQNNGV. The CDR3 is 13 amino acids. V gave up 0 bases and J gave up 6 bases; unmatched junction bases: 2. CDR3 loop: CASSLDPGGEQYF. Written as DNA, the CDR3 is TGTGCCAGCAGCTTAGATCCGGGGGGCGAGCAGTACTTC.

This clonotype has just a few counts. This chain joins TRBV7-9 and TRBJ1-5; possible D gene TRBD1, 6 bases. The germline V and J ends were trimmed by 8 bases and 5 bases, with 16 bases remaining between them. In germline, CDR1 is SEHNR, CDR2 FQNEAQ (reference sequence). The CDR3 runs 14 residues. The CDR3 DNA is TGTGCCAGCGGCAAAGACAGGCGCGATCAGCCCCAGCATTTT. Translating gives CASGKDRRDQPQHF.

The genes are TRBV5-6 and TRBJ2-7; possible D gene TRBD1, 5 bases. The V end lost 1 base, the J end lost 2 bases, and 13 bases lay between the germline ends. Per germline, CDR1 SGHDT and CDR2 YYEEEE. This CDR3 region has 15 residues. The CDR3 coding sequence is TGTGCCAGCAGCTTGAGGCAGGGAAAGGCCTACGAGCAGTACTTC. It codes for CASSLRQGKAYEQYF.

In its sample, this clonotype was seen many times. The genes are TRBV27 and TRBJ1-2; the D gene is possibly TRBD1 (5 bases). This CDR3 contains 17 residues. V was trimmed by 4 bases and J by 2 bases, leaving 20 bases between them. Germline V CDR1 and CDR2: MNHEY, SMNVEV (reference sequence). This chain's CDR3 is CASSSLYRGSGNYGYTF. CDR3 sequence (DNA): TGTGCCAGCAGTTCCCTTTATCGGGGCTCCGGAAACTATGGCTACACCTTC.

This clonotype was seen at least ten times. This rearrangement joins TRBV20-1 to TRBJ2-5; 8 positions agree with TRBD1. CDR1 is DFQATT and CDR2 is SNEGSKA in the germline V gene (reference sequence). CDR3 length: 11 amino acids. CDR3 nucleotides: TGCAGGATGGACAGGGAAGAGACCCAGTACTTC. It specifies CRMDREETQYF.

This clonotype was detected many times. The DNA of the CDR3 is TGTGCCAGCACCTTCAAGTTCTTC. It codes for CASTFKFF. This chain joins TRBV2 and TRBJ2-1; D uncertain. V was shortened by 7 bases and J by 14 bases, with 6 bases between the two germline ends. Germline lookup yields CDR1 SNHLY and CDR2 FYNNEI. The CDR3 sequence is 8 residues long.

This clonotype was counted between two and nine times. The chain recombines TRBV12-3 or TRBV12-4 with TRBJ2-3; 16 positions agree with TRBD2. V lost 6 bases to trimming and J lost 3 bases; unmatched junction nucleotides: 12. The CDR3 loop spans 19 amino acids. The CDR3 nucleotides are TGTGCCAGCAGCCCCGAGGGACTAGCGGGGGGGCCTCGAACAGATACGCAGTATTTT. Residues: CASSPEGLAGGPRTDTQYF.

As concerns this clonotype: The junction departs from the called germline gene at one end, perhaps through a read error. The chain has TRBV5-1 and TRBJ2-3; 12 nucleotides agree with TRBD2. The CDR3 loop spans 18 amino acids. Germline CDR1 reads SGHRS; CDR2 reads YFSETQ. This CDR3 is CASSFLFLAGGRTDTQYF. CDR3 coding DNA: TGTGCCAGCAGCTTTTTATTCCTAGCGGGGGGGCGAACAGATACGCAGTATTTT.

This clonotype was recorded many times. V is TRBV3-1 and J is TRBJ1-1; 7 bases agree with TRBD1. This CDR3 spans 13 amino acids. V shed 1 base and J 6 bases; nucleotides not matched to a gene: 2. Per germline, CDR1 LGHDT and CDR2 YNNKEL (reference sequence). CDR3 DNA sequence: TGTGCCAGCAGCCAAGTCAGGGGGTCTGAAGCTTTCTTT. Translation: CASSQVRGSEAFF.

Notes on this clonotype: A single base separates this from a much larger clone, so it may be a read error. The chain has TRBV5-5 and TRBJ1-1; the match to TRBD1 covers 7 bases. The CDR3 length is 15 residues. Germline lookup yields CDR1 SGHKS and CDR2 YYEKEE (reference sequence). The CDR3 sequence is CASRRRQGTDTEALF. As DNA, the CDR3 is TGTGCCAGCAGACGGAGACAGGGCACGGACACTGAAGCTCTCTTT.

There are a few counts of this clonotype. This CDR3 reads CSVALTGYEQFF. CDR3 DNA: TGCAGCGTTGCCCTGACAGGGTATGAGCAGTTCTTC. The V call is TRBV29-1, the J call TRBJ2-1, with TRBD1 identical over 7 bases. This CDR3 has 12 residues. Germline-derived CDR1 and CDR2 are SQVTM and ANQGSEA. V gave up 4 bases and J gave up 8 bases; unmatched junction bases: 5.

Many counts were recorded for this clonotype. This sequence joins TRBV11-2 and TRBJ2-1, with 8 positions matching TRBD2. This CDR3 comprises 15 residues. V was pared by 5 bases and J by 4 bases, with 7 bases of the junction left unmatched. CDR1 is SGHAT, CDR2 FQNNGV, per germline. The CDR3 loop reads CASSPRTSRYNEQFF. Here the CDR3 DNA reads TGTGCCAGCAGCCCCCGGACTAGCAGATACAATGAGCAGTTCTTC.

Comment on this clonotype: A junction boundary mismatches the germline segment, possibly from a read error. The J gene is TRBJ1-3, the V gene TRBV5-1, with 9 bases matching TRBD1. This CDR3 is built from 14 residues. Looked up from germline, CDR1 is SGHRS and CDR2 is YFSETQ. CDR3 sequence: CASSAGQGRGTIYF. For the CDR3, the DNA is TGTGCCAGCAGCGCGGGACAGGGCAGAGGCACCATATATTTT.

A note on this clonotype: This may be a read error: a much more frequent sequence differs by one nucleotide. The chain employs TRBV4-1 and TRBJ1-1; D is perhaps TRBD1 (5 bases). The CDR3 has 13 amino acids. Looked up from germline, CDR1 is MGHRA and CDR2 is YSYEKL. The CDR3 DNA reads TGCGCCAGCAACCCCCCTGGGGGGACTGAAGCTGTCTTT. It codes for CASNPPGGTEAVF.

This clonotype was counted ten times or more. The CDR3 DNA sequence: TGTGCCAGCAGCACATACAGGGGGGTCCACGAGCAGTACTTC. Translated: CASSTYRGVHEQYF. The rearrangement links TRBV7-9 to TRBJ2-7; 8 bases map to TRBD1. The J segment lost 5 bases and the V segment lost 5 bases, leaving 8 bases of the junction unmatched. There are 14 residues in the CDR3. CDR1 and CDR2 (germline): SEHNR, FQNEAQ (reference sequence).

This clonotype was found many times. V is TRBV7-9 and J is TRBJ2-7, with 8 bases aligning to TRBD1. Germline CDR1 reads SEHNR; CDR2 reads FQNEAQ (reference sequence). The V gene end was trimmed by 2 bases and the J gene end by 7 bases; junction bases not matched to a gene: 7. CDR3 size: 14 residues. This CDR3 is CASSLSRQGLEQYF. CDR3 DNA: TGTGCCAGCAGCTTATCTAGACAGGGGCTGGAGCAGTACTTC.

The chain carries TRBV6-2 or TRBV6-3 and TRBJ2-1; D is uncertain. Germline CDR1 and CDR2: MNHEY and SVGEGT. The length of the CDR3 is 15 residues. The germline V and J ends were trimmed by 4 bases and 0 bases, with 10 bases remaining between them. CDR3 protein: CASSSAAPSYNEQFF. DNA of the CDR3: TGTGCCAGCAGTTCGGCGGCCCCCTCCTACAATGAGCAGTTCTTC.

This clonotype was counted ten times or more. This CDR3 reads CATQGRVSYGYTF. The CDR3 bases are TGTGCCACTCAGGGGCGTGTTTCCTATGGCTACACCTTC. The chain employs TRBV28 and TRBJ1-2, with D possibly TRBD1 on 6 matching bases. Germline assignment: CDR1 MDHEN and CDR2 SYDVKM. V shed 10 bases and J shed 4 bases, with 16 bases lying between them. The CDR3 spans 13 residues.

On this clonotype itself: Given a much more abundant clone one base away, this may be a read error. The rearrangement joins TRBV3-1 to TRBJ1-4; no clear D gene. In germline, CDR1 is LGHDT, CDR2 YNNKEL (reference sequence). CDR3 size: 12 residues. The DNA of the CDR3 is TGTGCCAGCAGCCAAGATGTCCAAAAACCGTTTTTT. Translated, it gives CASSQDVQKPFF.

This clonotype has ten or more counts. V and J are TRBV5-4 and TRBJ2-3, with 7 positions matching TRBD1. This CDR3 contains 16 residues. CDR1 SGHNT and CDR2 YYREEE come from the germline V gene (reference sequence). V lost 4 bases and J lost 2; bases outside the gene matches: 10. CDR3 amino acids: CASSGHYRGYTDTQYF. The CDR3 DNA reads as TGTGCCAGCAGCGGCCACTACAGGGGCTACACAGATACGCAGTATTTT.

There are a few counts of this clonotype. The V call is TRBV15, the J call TRBJ2-2, with a weak D call TRBD2 (6 bases). Germline V CDR1 and CDR2: LNHNV, YYDKDF (reference sequence). V gave up 3 bases and J gave up 9 bases, with 17 bases separating them. The CDR3 contains 15 residues. CDR3 bases: TGTGCCACCAGCAGCCCCCGGGGCGGGAATAGGGAGCTGTTTTTT. Amino acids: CATSSPRGGNRELFF.

This clonotype was recorded at least ten times. The V and J genes are TRBV2 and TRBJ1-3; D may be TRBD1 (5 bases). Germline assignment: CDR1 SNHLY and CDR2 FYNNEI. The CDR3 consists of 12 residues. V was trimmed by 10 bases and J by 3 bases, leaving 10 bases between them. As DNA, the CDR3 is TGTGCCAAACGACAGAATGGAAACACCATATATTTT. Translating it yields CAKRQNGNTIYF.